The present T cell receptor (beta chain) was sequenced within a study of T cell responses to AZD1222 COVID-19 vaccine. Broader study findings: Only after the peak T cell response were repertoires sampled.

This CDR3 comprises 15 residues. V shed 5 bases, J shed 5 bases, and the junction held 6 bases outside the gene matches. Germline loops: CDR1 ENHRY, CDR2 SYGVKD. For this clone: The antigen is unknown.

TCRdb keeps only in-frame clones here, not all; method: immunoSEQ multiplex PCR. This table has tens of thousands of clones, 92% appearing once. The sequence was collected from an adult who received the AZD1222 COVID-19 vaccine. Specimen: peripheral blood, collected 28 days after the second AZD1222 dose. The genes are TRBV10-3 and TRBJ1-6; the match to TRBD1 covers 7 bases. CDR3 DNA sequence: TGTGCCATCAGTCCAGGGGGGACAGATAATTCACCCCTCCACTTT. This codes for CAISPGGTDNSPLHF.